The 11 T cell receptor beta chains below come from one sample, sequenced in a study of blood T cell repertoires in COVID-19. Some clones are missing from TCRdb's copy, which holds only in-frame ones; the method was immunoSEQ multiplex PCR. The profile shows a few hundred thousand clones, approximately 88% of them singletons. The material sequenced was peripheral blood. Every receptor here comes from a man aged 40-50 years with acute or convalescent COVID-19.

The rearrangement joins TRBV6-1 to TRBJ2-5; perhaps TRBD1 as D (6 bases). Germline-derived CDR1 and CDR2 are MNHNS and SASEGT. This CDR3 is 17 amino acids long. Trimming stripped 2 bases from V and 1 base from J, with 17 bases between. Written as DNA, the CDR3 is TGTGCCAGCAGTGAATGGGGGCCTGAGCGAATCCAAGAGACCCAGTACTTC. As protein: CASSEWGPERIQETQYF.

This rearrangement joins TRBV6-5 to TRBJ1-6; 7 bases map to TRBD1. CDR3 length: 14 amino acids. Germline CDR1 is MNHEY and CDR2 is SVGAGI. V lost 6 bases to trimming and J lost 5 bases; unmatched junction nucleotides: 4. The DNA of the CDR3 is TGTGCCAGCAGACACAGGGGCGATAATTCACCCCTCCACTTT. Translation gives CASRHRGDNSPLHF.

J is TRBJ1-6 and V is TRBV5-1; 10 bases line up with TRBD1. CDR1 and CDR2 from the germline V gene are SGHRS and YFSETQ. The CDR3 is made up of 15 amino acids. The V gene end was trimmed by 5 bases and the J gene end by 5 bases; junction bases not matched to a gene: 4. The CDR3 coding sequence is TGCGCCAGCAGGCCGGGACAGGGGAATAATTCACCCCTCCACTTT. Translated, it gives CASRPGQGNNSPLHF.

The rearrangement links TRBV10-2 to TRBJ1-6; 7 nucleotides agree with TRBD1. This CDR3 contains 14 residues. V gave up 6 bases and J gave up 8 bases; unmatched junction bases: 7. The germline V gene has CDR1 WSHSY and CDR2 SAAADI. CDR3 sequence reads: CASRLPGQYSPLHF. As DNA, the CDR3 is TGCGCCAGCAGATTACCGGGACAGTATTCACCCCTCCACTTT.

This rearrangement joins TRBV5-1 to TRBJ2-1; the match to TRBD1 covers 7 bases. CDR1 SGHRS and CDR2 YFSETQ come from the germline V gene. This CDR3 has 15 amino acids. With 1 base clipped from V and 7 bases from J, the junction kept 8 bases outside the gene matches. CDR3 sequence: CASSLSLQGLNEQFF. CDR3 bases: TGCGCCAGCAGCTTGTCACTACAGGGGTTGAATGAGCAGTTCTTC.

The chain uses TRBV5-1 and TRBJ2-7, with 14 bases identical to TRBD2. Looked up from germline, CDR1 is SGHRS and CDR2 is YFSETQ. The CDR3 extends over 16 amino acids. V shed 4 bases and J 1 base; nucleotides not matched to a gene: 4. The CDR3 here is CASSPRTSGGSYEQYF. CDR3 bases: TGCGCCAGCAGCCCTCGGACTAGCGGGGGGTCCTACGAGCAGTACTTC.

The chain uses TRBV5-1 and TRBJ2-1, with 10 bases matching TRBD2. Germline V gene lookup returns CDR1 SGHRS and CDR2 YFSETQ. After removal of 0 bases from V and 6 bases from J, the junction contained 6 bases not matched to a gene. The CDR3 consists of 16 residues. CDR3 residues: CASSLASGSFVNEQFF. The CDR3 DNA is TGCGCCAGCAGCTTGGCTAGCGGGAGTTTTGTCAATGAGCAGTTCTTC.

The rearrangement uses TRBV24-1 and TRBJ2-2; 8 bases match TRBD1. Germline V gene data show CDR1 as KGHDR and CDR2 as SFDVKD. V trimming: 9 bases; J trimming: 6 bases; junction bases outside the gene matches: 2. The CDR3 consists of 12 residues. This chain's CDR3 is CATGQGAGELFF. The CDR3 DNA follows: TGTGCCACCGGACAGGGCGCCGGGGAGCTGTTTTTT.

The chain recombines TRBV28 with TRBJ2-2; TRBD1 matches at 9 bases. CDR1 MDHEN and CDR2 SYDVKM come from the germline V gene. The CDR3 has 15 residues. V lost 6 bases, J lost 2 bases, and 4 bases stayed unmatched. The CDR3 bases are TGTGCCAGCAGGGAGACAGGGGGAAACACCGGGGAGCTGTTTTTT. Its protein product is CASRETGGNTGELFF.

The CDR3 spells CATSDKGGEKAFF. The CDR3 DNA follows: TGTGCCACCAGTGATAAAGGGGGGGAAAAGGCTTTCTTT. The chain employs TRBV24-1 and TRBJ1-1; D might be TRBD1 (6 bases). Germline V gene data show CDR1 as KGHDR and CDR2 as SFDVKD. V was clipped by 3 bases and J by 11 bases, with 15 bases between them. The CDR3 is 13 residues long.

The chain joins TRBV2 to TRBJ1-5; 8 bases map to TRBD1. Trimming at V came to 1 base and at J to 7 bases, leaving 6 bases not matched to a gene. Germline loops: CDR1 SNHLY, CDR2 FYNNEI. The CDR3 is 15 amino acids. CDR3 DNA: TGTGCCAGCAGTGAAGAGGCCAGGGGGCGGCAGCCCCAGCATTTT. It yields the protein CASSEEARGRQPQHF.